This TCR beta chain comes out of a study of metastatic and nonmetastatic thyroid tumors. Study summary: Both malignant and benign thyroid patients supplied peripheral blood and tumor or nodule tissue samples, across which the repertoires of these patients were then compared.

MiXCR re-clonotyped the PCR reads for TCRdb. This table holds roughly 19,000 clones, approximately 24% found once. Thyroid surgery had not been preceded by any treatment in any patient. CDR3 length equals 15 residues. From germline, CDR1 is KGHSH and CDR2 LQKENI. With V trimmed by 4 bases and J by 6 bases, 10 bases remained unmatched. Of note for this clone: The antigen is undetermined.

Whole-study results and caveats: A significant increase in TCR beta diversity was reportedly seen in malignant thyroid tumors relative to benign nodules, in blood and tumor.

The TCR comes from a female donor with papillary thyroid cancer or a benign thyroid nodule (not recorded which). Some clones in this sample may be carry-over from other donors' samples. The genes are TRBV18 and TRBJ2-3; the match to TRBD1 covers 7 bases. Source material: tumor tissue. For the CDR3, the DNA is TGTGCCAGCTCACTCCAGACAGGGAAAACGGATACGCAGTATTTT. This sequence encodes CASSLQTGKTDTQYF.